This T cell receptor beta chain is from a study of cytomegalovirus exposure and HLA in healthy donors. Across the study: HLA-typed donors contributed 65 million to 85 million unique TCRs, which were held in an early data release. Study outcomes and limitations: Apart from CMV serostatus, no immune exposure information was available. Reportedly, cytomegalovirus status was diagnosed with high sensitivity and specificity.

Turning to this clone: Its antigen is currently unknown. The junction differs from germline at one of its ends, possibly a read error.

PCR employed 60 Vbeta and 13 Jbeta primers. Libraries were prepared by immunoSEQ multiplex PCR; TCRdb keeps only in-frame clonotypes and omits some of them. Of tens of thousands of clones listed, less than 75% are singletons. This CDR3 region has 15 residues. The germline CDR1 and CDR2 sequences are SSHAT and FNYEAQ (reference sequence). Material for sequencing was PBMCs. The rearrangement links TRBV7-7 to TRBJ2-1; D is possibly TRBD1 (6 bases). The sequence was collected from a woman in her 50s in good health and CMV-seropositive. CDR3: CASSPDRSVGGEQFF. The CDR3 nucleotides are TGTGCTAGCAGCCCCGACAGGTCTGTCGGTGGTGAGCAGTTCTTC.